This T cell receptor beta chain came from a study of beta chain features in type 1 diabetes. Whole-study results and caveats: Any role of HLA type in TCRB rearrangement remained unresolved here. Shorter TCRB CDR3s, moderately but significantly so, were found in Type 1 diabetes patients in all four CD4+ subsets.

Via the markers CD45RO/CCR7/CD25/CD127/CD95/CD27, stem cell-like memory, regulatory, central memory and naive CD4+ cells were sorted. Germline CDR1 and CDR2: SQVTM and ANQGSEA. This CDR3 contains 15 residues. As every portion of the isolated RNA was reverse transcribed, the sequencing read expressed TCRB transcripts. Some clones are missing from TCRdb's copy, which holds only in-frame ones; the method was immunoSEQ multiplex PCR. The sample records roughly 450,000 clones, 14% being singletons. This clone was seen a handful of times. What it recognizes is unknown. At one boundary the junction diverges from the germline segment, which might be a read error.

The chain is built from TRBV29-1 and TRBJ2-3; unclear D gene. The sequenced sample was naive CD4+ T cells from blood. The sequence came from a man aged 25-45 years in good health. The CDR3 DNA reads as TGCAGCGGTGAAGGGCAGGTGGCGGGCACAGATACGCAGTATTTT. Its protein is CSGEGQVAGTDTQYF.